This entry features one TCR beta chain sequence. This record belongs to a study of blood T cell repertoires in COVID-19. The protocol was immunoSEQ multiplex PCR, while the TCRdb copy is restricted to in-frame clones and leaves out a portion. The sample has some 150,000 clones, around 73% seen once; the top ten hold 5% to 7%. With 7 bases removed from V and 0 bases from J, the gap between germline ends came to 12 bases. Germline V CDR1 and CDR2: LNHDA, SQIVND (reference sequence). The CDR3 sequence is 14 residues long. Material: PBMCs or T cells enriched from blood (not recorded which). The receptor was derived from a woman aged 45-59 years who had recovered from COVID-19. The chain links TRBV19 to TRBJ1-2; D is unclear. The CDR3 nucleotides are TGTGCCAGTAACGGTGAGAGGACTAACTATGGCTACACCTTC. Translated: CASNGERTNYGYTF.